A single sample gave rise to the 14 T cell receptor beta chains below, sequenced in a study of T cells in Graves' hyperthyroidism and ophthalmopathy. It was RNA transcripts that yielded the amplified TCR beta CDR3 regions. Primed by the HTBI set, a first-round RT-PCR was run on the TCR CDR3. TCRdb reprocessed the multiplex PCR reads with MiXCR, giving one entry per CDR3 protein. The profile shows hundreds of thousands of distinct CDR3 sequences, approximately 15% of them singletons. The specimen was blood. The origin of the receptors is a woman under 30 with Graves' hyperthyroidism.

The V gene is TRBV27, the J gene TRBJ2-6; no clear D. Between the trimmed V and J ends, which lost 0 bases and 2 bases, there was a span of 8 bases. The CDR3 consists of 16 residues. CDR1 and CDR2 (germline): MNHEY, SMNVEV (reference sequence). CDR3 DNA: TGTGCCAGCAGTTTATCCCCTGGCCCTGGGGCCAACGTCCTGACTTTC. Protein sequence: CASSLSPGPGANVLTF.

In its sample, this clonotype was seen once. This rearrangement joins TRBV11-1 to TRBJ2-7, with 12 bases that match TRBD2. V lost 4 bases, J lost 2 bases, and 6 bases stayed unmatched. The CDR3 spans 16 residues. Germline V gene lookup returns CDR1 SGHAT and CDR2 FQDESV (reference sequence). This chain's CDR3 is CASSYGLAGHPYEQYF. As DNA, the CDR3 is TGTGCCAGCAGCTACGGACTAGCGGGACATCCCTACGAGCAGTACTTC.

This sequence joins TRBV20-1 and TRBJ2-7; the match to TRBD1 covers 9 bases. J gave up 1 base and V 3 bases, and 13 bases lay outside the gene matches. There are 17 residues in the CDR3. CDR1 and CDR2 from the germline V gene are DFQATT and SNEGSKA (reference sequence). The CDR3 protein is CSASTPLWDRVSYEQYF. The CDR3 nucleotides are TGCAGTGCTAGTACTCCGTTGTGGGACAGGGTTTCCTACGAGCAGTACTTC.

This clonotype was found many times. The CDR3, as DNA: TGTGCCAGCAGTTTAGCCCGGGGGAAGAACACTGAAGCTTTCTTT. Its protein is CASSLARGKNTEAFF. The chain is built from TRBV12-3 or TRBV12-4 and TRBJ1-1, with D possibly being TRBD1 (5 bases). Trimming left V 0 bases short and J 1 base short, with 9 bases between. This CDR3 contains 15 residues.

The rearrangement uses TRBV27 and TRBJ1-5; a weak D match, TRBD1 (5 bases). V shed 7 bases and J shed 6 bases, with 19 bases lying between them. This CDR3 is built from 15 residues. CDR1 is MNHEY, CDR2 SMNVEV, per germline (reference sequence). This CDR3 is CASIPYWGGSQPQHF. CDR3 bases: TGTGCCAGCATTCCCTATTGGGGGGGAAGTCAGCCCCAGCATTTT.

Turning to this clonotype: A much bigger clone sits one base away, suggesting this may be a read error. The rearrangement joins TRBV11-1 to TRBJ2-3; 7 bases align to TRBD2. The V and J ends lost 4 bases and 6 bases, in that order; junction bases with no gene match: 10. CDR3 length: 15 amino acids. The germline CDR1 and CDR2 sequences are SGHAT and FQDESV (reference sequence). The CDR3 here is CASSSDRLAEDTQYF. The CDR3 DNA is TGTGCCAGCAGCTCCGATCGGCTAGCGGAGGATACGCAGTATTTT.

This clonotype was observed a few times. The CDR3: CATSRDRALGYEQYF. The CDR3 DNA follows: TGTGCCACCAGCAGAGATCGGGCCCTTGGATACGAGCAGTACTTC. This sequence joins TRBV15 and TRBJ2-7; D gene ambiguous. The V end was cut by 0 bases, the J end by 4 bases, with 13 bases between. Looked up from germline, CDR1 is LNHNV and CDR2 is YYDKDF (reference sequence). CDR3 length: 15 amino acids.

This clonotype has ten or more counts. The chain carries TRBV20-1 and TRBJ2-1; 8 bases map to TRBD2. Per the germline V gene, CDR1 is DFQATT and CDR2 is SNEGSKA (reference sequence). J lost 5 bases, V lost 5 bases, and 11 bases had no gene match. This CDR3 is built from 15 residues. DNA of the CDR3: TGCAGTGCTGAGGGACGACGGGGGGGCAACAATGAGCAGTTCTTC. It specifies CSAEGRRGGNNEQFF.

This clonotype was recorded many times. The chain links TRBV12-3 or TRBV12-4 to TRBJ1-5; D not resolved. Trimming removed 2 bases from V and 0 bases from J, with 5 bases in between. This CDR3 contains 14 residues. The CDR3 sequence is CASSLTDSNQPQHF. CDR3 bases: TGTGCCAGCAGTTTAACCGATAGCAATCAGCCCCAGCATTTT.

This clonotype was seen at least ten times. This chain uses TRBV2 with TRBJ1-4; unclear D gene. CDR1 is SNHLY and CDR2 is FYNNEI in the germline V gene. The CDR3 spans 16 residues. V was clipped by 1 base and J by 5 bases, with 14 bases between them. CDR3 in amino acids: CASSEGVVFGNEKLFF. The CDR3 nucleotides read TGTGCCAGCAGTGAAGGGGTTGTCTTCGGAAATGAAAAACTGTTTTTT.

This clonotype showed up just a few times. This chain connects TRBV6-1 to TRBJ1-1; 8 bases align to TRBD1. Germline V gives CDR1 MNHNS, CDR2 SASEGT. V was clipped by 4 bases and J by 6 bases; unmatched bases: 7. This CDR3 has 14 residues. The CDR3 DNA sequence: TGTGCCAGCAGTGGACAGGGGTATCCTCCTGAAGCTTTCTTT. Translating gives CASSGQGYPPEAFF.

This clonotype was seen once. J is TRBJ2-1 and V is TRBV29-1; D unclear. The CDR3 extends over 13 amino acids. From germline, CDR1 is SQVTM and CDR2 ANQGSEA. The CDR3 protein is CTSQRDSYNEQFF. The CDR3 coding sequence is TGCACCTCCCAGCGAGACTCCTACAATGAGCAGTTCTTC.

The chain uses TRBV6-1 and TRBJ1-1; 7 bases are shared with TRBD1. The CDR3 is 12 amino acids. With 6 bases clipped from V and 6 bases from J, the junction kept 4 bases outside the gene matches. Germline CDR1 and CDR2: MNHNS and SASEGT. The CDR3 sequence is CASSFRGSEAFF. The CDR3 DNA follows: TGTGCCAGCAGCTTCAGGGGGTCTGAAGCTTTCTTT.

This chain connects TRBV5-6 to TRBJ2-1; D perhaps matches TRBD2 (5 bases). The V and J ends lost 0 bases and 8 bases respectively, with 9 bases between them. The CDR3 contains 13 residues. Germline V CDR1 and CDR2: SGHDT, YYEEEE. CDR3 in amino acids: CASSLVRVDEQFF. The CDR3 nucleotides are TGTGCCAGCAGCTTGGTGAGGGTGGATGAGCAGTTCTTC.